This T cell receptor (beta chain) was captured by sequencing in a study of T cell responses to AZD1222 COVID-19 vaccine (dated by TCRdb to about 2021). Study-wide context: AZD1222 recipients whose second dose came at about 4 weeks and those whose second dose came at about 12 weeks were combined into one group, since spike-specific TCR depth and breadth did not differ between the two schedules. A total of 233 trial participants underwent TCR sequencing, of whom some 210 received two doses of AZD1222 and about 26 received two doses of the MenACWY control vaccine. Enrollment into the trials was organized by age into subgroups of 18-55, 56-69 and 70-plus years, and those subgroups contained roughly 150, 30 and 60 TCR-sequenced participants, respectively. Results the study describes overall, beyond this receptor: Participants were mostly white British, with more females than males. The authors suggested clonal diversity may have been underestimated. Only a handful of AZD1222 recipients were SARS-CoV-2 seropositive at baseline, limiting conclusions about previously exposed vaccinees. The whole spike protein was spanned by vaccine-associated CD4 TCRs, and dominant responses were seen in regions 160-218 and 743-854. After two AZD1222 doses, spike-specific TCR breadth and depth were significantly higher than at day 0 and than in MenACWY recipients. Reportedly, close to half of the unique spike-specific TCRs recognized epitopes lying outside the regions that are mutated in the B.1.351 and B.1.1.7 variants. In the small 56-69-year group, the increase in depth fell short of significance, most likely because of low power. Because no samples from the day 14 peak response were available, repertoires could be characterized only after the peak T cell response.

A note on this clone: This receptor's antigen is unknown. One base away there is no much larger clone; base qualities are not given.

In light of the paper, this sample's time point label describes: baseline before first vaccination. The vaccinee samples were drawn from two UK trials, COV001 and COV002, one of which was a single-blind randomized controlled phase 2/3 trial testing AZD1222 (ChAdOx1 nCoV-19) in healthy adults. For TCRbeta chain sequencing, PBMC samples were collected from trial participants at day 0 and at day 28 after the second dose. The CDR3 regions of human TCRbeta chains were subjected to immunosequencing. The authors' pipeline ran thus. TCRs in the repertoires were compared against a reference library of SARS-CoV-2-specific TCRs that had been generated with the MIRA antigen-specificity platform. Breadth meant the fraction of unique TCRs that were SARS-CoV-2-associated, whereas depth meant the fraction of total T cells that were SARS-CoV-2-associated. Using the MIRA data, every spike-specific TCR was mapped to the spike region that the TCR reacted to and assigned to either a CD4 or a CD8 class. Log10-transformed breadth and depth values were compared by one-way ANOVA with Sidak's multiple comparisons tests. TCRdb carries this immuneACCESS record with in-frame sequences only. Its versions omit some clonotypes, under half of them owing to an unresolved V gene in the studies checked, with the rest unexplained. V and J calls and clone size are those listed in that table; D and trimming were worked out from the DNA. The sample includes 75,000 to 90,000 clones, with approximately 80% observed a single time. Of the sample, roughly 21% is held by the ten largest clones.

Taken from the germline V gene, the CDR1 and CDR2 loops are MGHRA and YSYEKL. The junction shows trimming of 0 bases on V and 5 bases on J, and the gene matches do not reach 8 bases of it. The CDR3, from cysteine to phenylalanine, totals 17 residues. Solely the CDR3 DNA is kept, with 51 bases framed from the first base. The material sequenced was peripheral blood, taken on day 0 of AZD1222 vaccination. The rearrangement combines TRBV4-1 with TRBJ2-2; 8 central nucleotides agree with TRBD1. The clonotype was recovered from an adult in good health. The nucleotide sequence reads as follows: TGCGCCAGCAGCCAAGATAATATCCGACAGGGGACCGGGGAGCTGTTTTTT. Translated, it reads CASSQDNIRQGTGELFF.